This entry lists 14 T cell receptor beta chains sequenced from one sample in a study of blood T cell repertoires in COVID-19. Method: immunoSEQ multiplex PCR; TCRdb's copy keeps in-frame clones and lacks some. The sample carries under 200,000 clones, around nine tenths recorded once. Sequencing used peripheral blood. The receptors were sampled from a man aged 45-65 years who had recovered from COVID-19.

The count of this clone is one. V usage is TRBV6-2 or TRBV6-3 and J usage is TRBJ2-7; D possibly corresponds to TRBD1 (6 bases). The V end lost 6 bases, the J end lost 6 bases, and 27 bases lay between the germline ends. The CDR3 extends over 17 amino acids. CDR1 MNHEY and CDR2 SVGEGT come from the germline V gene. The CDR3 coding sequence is TGTGCCAGCAGCTCCCTATCCGGGACATTTGGTTTGGGCGAGCAGTACTTC. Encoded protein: CASSSLSGTFGLGEQYF.

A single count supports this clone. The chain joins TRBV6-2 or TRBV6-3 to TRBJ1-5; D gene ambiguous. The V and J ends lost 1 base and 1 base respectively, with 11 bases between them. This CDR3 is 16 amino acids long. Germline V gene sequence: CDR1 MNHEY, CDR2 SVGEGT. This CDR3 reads CASSYLVRESNQPQHF. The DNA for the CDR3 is TGTGCCAGCAGTTACTTAGTCCGGGAGAGCAATCAGCCCCAGCATTTT.

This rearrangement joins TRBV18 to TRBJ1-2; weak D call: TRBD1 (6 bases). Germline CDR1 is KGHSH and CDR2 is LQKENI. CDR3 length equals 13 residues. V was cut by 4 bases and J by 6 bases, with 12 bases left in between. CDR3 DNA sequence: TGTGCCAGCTCACGAGACAGGAGTGATGGCTACACCTTC. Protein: CASSRDRSDGYTF.

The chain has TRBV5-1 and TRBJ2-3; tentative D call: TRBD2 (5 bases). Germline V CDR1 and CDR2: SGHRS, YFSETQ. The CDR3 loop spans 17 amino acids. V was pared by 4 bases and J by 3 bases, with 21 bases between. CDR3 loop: CASSPAGPGVMTDTQYF. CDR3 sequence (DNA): TGCGCCAGCAGCCCGGCGGGTCCTGGAGTTATGACAGATACGCAGTATTTT.

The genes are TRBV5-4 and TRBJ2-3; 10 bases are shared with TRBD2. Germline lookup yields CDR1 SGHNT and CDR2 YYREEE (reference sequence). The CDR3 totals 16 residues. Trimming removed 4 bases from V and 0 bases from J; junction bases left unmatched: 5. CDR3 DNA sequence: TGTGCCAGCAGCAGCGGGGGGGCGGTTAGCACAGATACGCAGTATTTT. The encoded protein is CASSSGGAVSTDTQYF.

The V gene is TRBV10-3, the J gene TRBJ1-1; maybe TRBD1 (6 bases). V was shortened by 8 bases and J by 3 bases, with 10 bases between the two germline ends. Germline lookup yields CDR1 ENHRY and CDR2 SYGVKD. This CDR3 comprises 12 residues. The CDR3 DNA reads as TGTGCCATCTCCCCAGGGGACACTGAAGCTTTCTTT. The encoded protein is CAISPGDTEAFF.

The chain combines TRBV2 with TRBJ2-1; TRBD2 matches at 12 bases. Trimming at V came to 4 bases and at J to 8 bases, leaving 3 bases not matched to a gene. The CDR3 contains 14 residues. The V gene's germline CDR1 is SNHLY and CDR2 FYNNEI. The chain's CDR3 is CASSGSSGGDEQFF. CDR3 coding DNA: TGTGCCAGCAGTGGTTCTAGCGGGGGGGATGAGCAGTTCTTC.

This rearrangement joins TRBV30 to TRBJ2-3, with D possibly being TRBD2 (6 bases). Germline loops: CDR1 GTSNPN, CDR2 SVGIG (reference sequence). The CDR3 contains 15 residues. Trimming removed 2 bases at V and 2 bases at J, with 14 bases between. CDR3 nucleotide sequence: TGTGCCTGGAGTCCGGGAGAGATGCTCACAGATACGCAGTATTTT. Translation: CAWSPGEMLTDTQYF.

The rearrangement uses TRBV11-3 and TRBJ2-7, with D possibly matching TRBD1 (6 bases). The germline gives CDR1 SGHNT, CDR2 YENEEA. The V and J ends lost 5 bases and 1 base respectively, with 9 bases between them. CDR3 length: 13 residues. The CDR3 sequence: CASSPGTSYEQYF. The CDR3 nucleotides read TGTGCCAGCAGCCCCGGGACATCCTACGAGCAGTACTTC.

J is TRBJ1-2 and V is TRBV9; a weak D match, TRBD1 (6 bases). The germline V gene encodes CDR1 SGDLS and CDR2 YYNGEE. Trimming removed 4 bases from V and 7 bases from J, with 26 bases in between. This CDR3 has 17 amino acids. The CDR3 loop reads CASSTRGGRDGGGGYTF. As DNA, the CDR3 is TGTGCCAGCAGCACTAGGGGGGGGCGCGATGGCGGCGGTGGCTACACCTTC.

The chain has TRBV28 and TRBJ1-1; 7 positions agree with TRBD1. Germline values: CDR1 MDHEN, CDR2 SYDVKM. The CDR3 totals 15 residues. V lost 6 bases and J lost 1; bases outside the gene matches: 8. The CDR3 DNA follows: TGTGCCAGCAGCTTCGACAGGGTTGGGAACACTGAAGCTTTCTTT. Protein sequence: CASSFDRVGNTEAFF.

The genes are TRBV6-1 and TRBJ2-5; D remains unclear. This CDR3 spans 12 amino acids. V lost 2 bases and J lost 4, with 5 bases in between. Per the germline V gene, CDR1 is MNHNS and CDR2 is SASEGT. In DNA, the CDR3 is TGTGCCAGCAGTGAAACTCGAGAGACCCAGTACTTC. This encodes CASSETRETQYF.

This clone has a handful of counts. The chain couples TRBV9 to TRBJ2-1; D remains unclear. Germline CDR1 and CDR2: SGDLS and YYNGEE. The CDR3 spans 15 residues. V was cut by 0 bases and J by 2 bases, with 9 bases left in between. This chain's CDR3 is CASSVGQNAYNEQFF. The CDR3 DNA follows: TGTGCCAGCAGCGTAGGGCAGAACGCCTACAATGAGCAGTTCTTC.

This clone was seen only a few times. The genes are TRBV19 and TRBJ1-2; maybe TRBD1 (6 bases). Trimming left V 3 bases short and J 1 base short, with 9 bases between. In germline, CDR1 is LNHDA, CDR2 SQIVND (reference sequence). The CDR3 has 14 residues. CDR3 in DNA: TGTGCCAGTAGTATTTCCAGGGGTAACTATGGCTACACCTTC. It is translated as CASSISRGNYGYTF.